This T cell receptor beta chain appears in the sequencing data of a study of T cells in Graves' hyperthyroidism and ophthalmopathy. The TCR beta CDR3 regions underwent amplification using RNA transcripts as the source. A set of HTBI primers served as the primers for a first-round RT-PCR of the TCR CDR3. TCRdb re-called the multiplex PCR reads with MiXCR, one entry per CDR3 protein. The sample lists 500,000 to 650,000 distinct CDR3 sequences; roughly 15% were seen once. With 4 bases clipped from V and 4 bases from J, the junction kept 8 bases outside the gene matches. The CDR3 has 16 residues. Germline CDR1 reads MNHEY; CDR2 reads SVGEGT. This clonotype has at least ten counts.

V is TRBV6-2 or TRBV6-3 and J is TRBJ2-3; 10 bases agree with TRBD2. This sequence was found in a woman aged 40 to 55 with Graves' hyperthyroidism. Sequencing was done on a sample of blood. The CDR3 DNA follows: TGTGCCAGCAGTTCTTCAACTAGCGGGATAGCAGATACGCAGTATTTT. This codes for CASSSSTSGIADTQYF.